The 28 T cell receptor beta chains reported below all come from one sample, sequenced in a study of shared clonotypes between healthy human individuals. The repertoire was sequenced with immunoSEQ multiplex PCR; TCRdb's copy has only in-frame clones and lacks some. The top ten clones hold roughly 0.13% of a sample with 2 million to 2.5 million clones, 95% of them seen once. The material sequenced was naive CD4+ T cells sorted from blood. As for subset: CD45RA+ positively selected. These receptors all come from a man aged 18 to 30 in good health.

The rearrangement joins TRBV19 to TRBJ2-3; the D is unclear. V lost 6 bases and J lost 3, with 10 bases in between. Germline lookup yields CDR1 LNHDA and CDR2 SQIVND (reference sequence). The CDR3 loop spans 13 amino acids. This CDR3 is CASRLDRTDTQYF. The CDR3 nucleotides are TGTGCCAGTAGACTGGATAGAACAGATACGCAGTATTTT.

The chain joins TRBV7-9 to TRBJ1-1; D unclear. CDR1 is SEHNR and CDR2 is FQNEAQ in the germline V gene (reference sequence). V lost 5 bases and J lost 3, with 7 bases in between. The CDR3 is made up of 12 amino acids. The chain's CDR3 is CASSPQYTEAFF. The CDR3, as DNA: TGTGCCAGCAGCCCTCAGTACACTGAAGCTTTCTTT.

This chain uses TRBV11-2 with TRBJ2-7, with D perhaps TRBD2 (5 bases). The CDR3 length is 13 residues. V lost 11 bases to trimming and J lost 2 bases, with 16 bases between them. Germline V gene lookup returns CDR1 SGHAT and CDR2 FQNNGV. This chain's CDR3 is CALEGLITYEQYF. CDR3 nucleotide sequence: TGTGCCCTTGAGGGATTAATTACCTACGAGCAGTACTTC.

This rearrangement joins TRBV7-3 to TRBJ1-2, with a weak D call TRBD1 (5 bases). Trimming removed 4 bases from V and 0 bases from J, with 15 bases in between. Germline V gives CDR1 SGHTA, CDR2 FQGTGA. The CDR3 contains 16 residues. The CDR3, as DNA: TGTGCCAGCAGCTCAGCGACAGAGGAGGCTAACTATGGCTACACCTTC. Protein sequence: CASSSATEEANYGYTF.

This clone occurred once. J is TRBJ1-6 and V is TRBV7-2; no definite D call. Per germline, CDR1 SGHTA and CDR2 FQGNSA. The CDR3 is 15 residues long. Trimming took off 1 base at V and 7 bases at J, with 11 bases between the two ends. Here the CDR3 DNA reads TGTGCCAGCAGCTTAGACTTATTGGGCAATTCACCCCTCCACTTT. Translation: CASSLDLLGNSPLHF.

This clone has a single count. This chain connects TRBV19 to TRBJ2-7, with D maybe TRBD2 (6 bases). Germline V gene data show CDR1 as LNHDA and CDR2 as SQIVND (reference sequence). Trimming left V 6 bases short and J 3 bases short, with 15 bases between. The CDR3 has 14 residues. CDR3 sequence reads: CASSPGGQVYEQYF. The CDR3 DNA follows: TGTGCCAGTAGCCCCGGAGGGCAGGTCTACGAGCAGTACTTC.

The genes are TRBV19 and TRBJ1-2; D possibly corresponds to TRBD1 (5 bases). This CDR3 is 14 amino acids long. Trimming cost V 8 bases and J 3 bases, with 16 bases left between them. Germline V gene lookup returns CDR1 LNHDA and CDR2 SQIVND (reference sequence). The DNA for the CDR3 is TGTGCCAGTGTAAGCGGGGGACTAGACTATGGCTACACCTTC. Translated, it gives CASVSGGLDYGYTF.

The rearrangement links TRBV6-6 to TRBJ1-6; a possible D gene is TRBD1 (5 bases). The CDR3 contains 15 residues. V lost 0 bases to trimming and J lost 5 bases, with 8 bases between them. Per germline, CDR1 MNHNY and CDR2 SVGAGI (reference sequence). The CDR3 loop is CASSYSGGNNSPLHF. The CDR3 nucleotides are TGTGCCAGCAGTTACTCGGGGGGAAATAATTCACCCCTCCACTTT.

The DNA for the CDR3 is TGCGCCAGCAGCCAAGGCTTTGCGGAGACCCAGTACTTC. Translating gives CASSQGFAETQYF. The chain employs TRBV4-1 and TRBJ2-5; D unresolved. Trimming took 1 base from V and 5 from J, leaving 8 bases between them. The germline gives CDR1 MGHRA, CDR2 YSYEKL. The CDR3 consists of 13 residues.

The chain employs TRBV7-9 and TRBJ1-5; D possibly corresponds to TRBD1 (5 bases). Germline-derived CDR1 and CDR2 are SEHNR and FQNEAQ (reference sequence). The V gene lost 5 bases and the J gene lost 3 bases, with 17 bases spanning the gap. The CDR3 length is 16 residues. This CDR3 is CASSPLGEGHNQPQHF. CDR3 nucleotides: TGTGCCAGCAGCCCCCTGGGTGAGGGGCACAATCAGCCCCAGCATTTT.

This clone was recorded once. The CDR3 sequence is CSVEGLAGLNTGELFF. In DNA, the CDR3 is TGCAGCGTTGAAGGACTAGCGGGGTTGAACACCGGGGAGCTGTTTTTT. The rearrangement uses TRBV29-1 and TRBJ2-2; the match to TRBD2 covers 11 bases. The CDR3 contains 16 residues. V was pared by 1 base and J by 1 base, with 2 bases of the junction left unmatched. Germline CDR1 and CDR2: SQVTM and ANQGSEA.

The V call is TRBV6-5, the J call TRBJ2-7; no firm D call. The V gene lost 8 bases and the J gene lost 2 bases, with 10 bases spanning the gap. The germline CDR1 and CDR2 sequences are MNHEY and SVGAGI. This CDR3 comprises 12 residues. CDR3 nucleotide sequence: TGTGCCAGCGGTAGTACCACCTACGAGCAGTACTTC. Amino acids: CASGSTTYEQYF.

The rearrangement joins TRBV28 to TRBJ1-5; D unresolved. V was trimmed by 5 bases and J by 11 bases, leaving 19 bases between them. The CDR3 has 14 amino acids. Germline values: CDR1 MDHEN, CDR2 SYDVKM. CDR3 sequence: CASSPFGYREAQHF. In nucleotides, the CDR3 is TGTGCCAGCAGTCCCTTTGGGTACCGAGAGGCCCAGCATTTT.

This clone is a singleton in its sample. The CDR3 loop reads CASSLGTSGVPDTQYF. The CDR3 nucleotides are TGTGCCAGCAGCTTGGGGACTAGCGGAGTCCCAGATACGCAGTATTTT. The genes are TRBV11-2 and TRBJ2-3, with TRBD2 identical over 11 bases. CDR1 SGHAT and CDR2 FQNNGV come from the germline V gene. This CDR3 region has 16 residues. With V trimmed by 3 bases and J by 4 bases, 6 bases remained unmatched.

The rearrangement uses TRBV7-2 and TRBJ1-2, with D maybe TRBD1 (6 bases). In germline, CDR1 is SGHTA, CDR2 FQGNSA. The V end was cut by 3 bases, the J end by 12 bases, with 17 bases between. This CDR3 has 13 residues. CDR3 loop: CASSFTNQGFHTF. The CDR3 nucleotides read TGTGCCAGCAGCTTTACGAATCAGGGGTTCCACACCTTC.

CDR3: CASSLERARTEAFF. The CDR3 nucleotides are TGTGCCAGCAGCTTGGAACGGGCCCGGACTGAAGCTTTCTTT. The chain employs TRBV5-4 and TRBJ1-1; no reliable D call. V was pared by 0 bases and J by 5 bases, with 11 bases between. The CDR3 length is 14 residues. CDR1 and CDR2 from the germline V gene are SGHNT and YYREEE (reference sequence).

The chain recombines TRBV27 with TRBJ2-7; 8 bases are a match to TRBD1. V trimming: 2 bases; J trimming: 3 bases; junction bases outside the gene matches: 9. The CDR3 contains 16 residues. Germline CDR1 reads MNHEY; CDR2 reads SMNVEV (reference sequence). The CDR3 reads CASSLIYTGGIYEQYF. Written as DNA, the CDR3 is TGTGCCAGCAGTTTAATTTATACAGGGGGAATCTACGAGCAGTACTTC.

In its sample, this clone was seen once. The CDR3 reads CASSLQVFADTQYF. For the CDR3, the DNA is TGTGCCAGCAGCTTGCAAGTTTTCGCAGATACGCAGTATTTT. J is TRBJ2-3 and V is TRBV5-4; D unclear. This CDR3 is 14 amino acids long. Per the germline V gene, CDR1 is SGHNT and CDR2 is YYREEE (reference sequence). V was pared by 1 base and J by 4 bases, with 10 bases between.

Comment on this clone: The same CDR3 arises from other DNA sequences in this sample as well. The chain joins TRBV30 to TRBJ1-5; no clear D gene. Trimming removed 0 bases from V and 0 bases from J, with 6 bases in between. CDR1 is GTSNPN and CDR2 is SVGIG in the germline V gene (reference sequence). This CDR3 region has 14 residues. CDR3 in amino acids: CAWSVGNSNQPQHF. The CDR3 DNA follows: TGTGCCTGGAGTGTCGGCAATAGCAATCAGCCCCAGCATTTT. Full variable domain (rest looked up from reference TRBV30 and TRBJ1-5): SQTIHQWPATLVQPVGSPLSLECTVEGTSNPNLYWYRQAAGRGLQLLFYSVGIGQISSEVPQNLSASRPQDRQFILSSKKLLLSDSGFYLCAWSVGNSNQPQHFGDGTRLSIL.

This clone occurred once. This rearrangement joins TRBV11-2 to TRBJ2-5; D possibly corresponds to TRBD2 (6 bases). V lost 4 bases and J 5 bases, leaving 11 bases between the germline ends. Germline CDR1 reads SGHAT; CDR2 reads FQNNGV. CDR3 size: 13 residues. The CDR3 DNA is TGTGCCAGCAGCTACGGGGAGGTGGAGACCCAGTACTTC. It specifies CASSYGEVETQYF.

The chain carries TRBV27 and TRBJ2-7; D call uncertain. CDR1 is MNHEY and CDR2 is SMNVEV in the germline V gene (reference sequence). The V gene lost 4 bases and the J gene lost 7 bases, with 14 bases spanning the gap. This CDR3 contains 13 residues. The CDR3 DNA is TGTGCCAGCAGTTCCTTTCAAGGTTGGGAGCAGTACTTC. As protein: CASSSFQGWEQYF.

This clone was recorded only once. This chain links TRBV11-2 with TRBJ1-2; 9 bases align to TRBD1. The CDR3 has 14 amino acids. Germline CDR1 and CDR2: SGHAT and FQNNGV. The junction had 9 bases not matched to a gene; V was cut back by 5 bases and J by 8 bases. CDR3 region: CASSPLQGAGGYTF. DNA for the CDR3: TGTGCCAGCAGCCCACTACAGGGGGCTGGCGGCTACACCTTC.

This clone was observed once. The rearrangement joins TRBV4-1 to TRBJ1-3; no clear D. CDR3 length: 15 residues. V was pared by 1 base and J by 0 bases, with 7 bases between. CDR1 and CDR2 (germline): MGHRA, YSYEKL. The CDR3 DNA is TGCGCCAGCAGCCAAGTCGCCACCTCTGGAAACACCATATATTTT. Translated, it gives CASSQVATSGNTIYF.

The chain uses TRBV5-1 and TRBJ2-3, with 16 bases fitting TRBD2. The germline V gene has CDR1 SGHRS and CDR2 YFSETQ. CDR3 length: 17 amino acids. V shed 4 bases and J 3 bases; nucleotides not matched to a gene: 5. The CDR3 region is CASSKGTSGRETDTQYF. The CDR3 DNA reads as TGCGCCAGCAGCAAGGGGACTAGCGGGAGGGAAACAGATACGCAGTATTTT.

This clone is a singleton in its sample. This rearrangement joins TRBV6-5 to TRBJ2-7, with D perhaps TRBD1 or TRBD2 (5 bases each). Trimming took 5 bases from V and 0 from J, leaving 11 bases between them. The CDR3 extends over 14 amino acids. Germline CDR1 is MNHEY and CDR2 is SVGAGI. The CDR3 loop is CASSRDPSSYEQYF. In DNA, the CDR3 is TGTGCCAGCAGTCGGGACCCCAGCTCCTACGAGCAGTACTTC.

The chain links TRBV30 to TRBJ1-2; D uncertain. In germline, CDR1 is GTSNPN, CDR2 SVGIG (reference sequence). Trimming shortened V by 5 bases and J by 7 bases, and 14 bases separated the two germline ends. The CDR3 loop spans 12 amino acids. CDR3 loop: CAWWALLGGYTF. The CDR3 region has the DNA TGTGCCTGGTGGGCCTTATTGGGTGGCTACACCTTC. The whole variable domain, filled in from reference TRBV30 and TRBJ1-2, reads SQTIHQWPATLVQPVGSPLSLECTVEGTSNPNLYWYRQAAGRGLQLLFYSVGIGQISSEVPQNLSASRPQDRQFILSSKKLLLSDSGFYLCAWWALLGGYTFGSGTRLTVV.

The CDR3 spells CASSVGSEGSSYNSPLHF. In DNA, the CDR3 is TGTGCCAGCAGCGTAGGGTCGGAGGGGAGCTCCTATAATTCACCCCTCCACTTT. The chain is built from TRBV9 and TRBJ1-6, with D perhaps TRBD1 (5 bases). Trimming pared 0 bases from V and 0 bases from J, leaving 13 bases between. The CDR3 is 18 residues long. Germline values: CDR1 SGDLS, CDR2 YYNGEE. The entire variable domain, with the rest obtained from reference TRBV9 and TRBJ1-6, is as follows: DSGVTQTPKHLITATGQRVTLRCSPRSGDLSVYWYQQSLDQGLQFLIQYYNGEERAKGNILERFSAQQFPDLHSELNLSSLELGDSALYFCASSVGSEGSSYNSPLHFGNGTRLTVT.

The rearrangement joins TRBV14 to TRBJ2-7; no definite D call. CDR1 and CDR2 (germline): SGHDN, FVKESK. The CDR3 has 15 residues. V lost 1 base, J lost 0 bases, and 10 bases lay in between. The CDR3 is CASSQGPPPSYEQYF. DNA of the CDR3: TGTGCCAGCAGCCAAGGTCCGCCGCCCTCCTACGAGCAGTACTTC.